This T cell receptor (beta chain) originates from a study of molecular identifiers for immune sequencing clone quantification. Study-level findings and limits: Whereas clones above 20 RNA copies held under 1% of naive-cell molecules, they held over 97% of effector molecules. Detection of one spiked Jurkat cell's TCR RNA reportedly worked in about a million naive cells.

As regards this clonotype: Its antigen is unknown. This may come from a read error, since a much larger clone is one base off.

This CDR3 has 14 residues. CDR1 and CDR2 from the germline V gene are SQVTM and ANQGSEA. Each CDR3 protein is one row after TCRdb ran MiXCR on the PCR reads. The sample carries 100,000 or so distinct CDR3 sequences, around 33% recorded once. Sample: naive CD8+ T cells from blood, with Jurkat cell RNA spiked in. Sample subset: FACS-sorted CD8+CD4-CCR7+CD45RA+ naive T cells. The receptor was isolated from a human donor in good health. Some libraries in this study had Jurkat cell RNA spiked in. V and J are TRBV29-1 and TRBJ2-3; D remains ambiguous. Here the CDR3 reads CSARIRVSTVTQYF. CDR3 sequence (DNA): TGCAGCGCTAGAATCCGTGTGTCCACAGTTACGCAGTATTTT.